The 18 T cell receptor beta chains given below trace back to one sample, sequenced in a study of cytomegalovirus exposure and HLA in healthy donors. 60 Vbeta and 13 Jbeta primers were used in PCR. Profiling relied on immunoSEQ multiplex PCR, and the TCRdb table lists in-frame clones only, not all of them. The sample totals under 200,000 clones. Sequencing input: PBMCs. The origin of the receptors is a young man in good health and CMV-seronegative.

The CDR3 sequence is CAGDGEKGEAFF. The CDR3 DNA reads TGTGCCGGGGATGGCGAGAAGGGGGAAGCTTTCTTT. This chain links TRBV30 with TRBJ1-1; tentative D call: TRBD1 (5 bases). Trimming took off 8 bases at V and 8 bases at J, with 18 bases between the two ends. Germline lookup yields CDR1 GTSNPN and CDR2 SVGIG (reference sequence). CDR3 length equals 12 residues.

Comments on this clone: At the DNA level, this CDR3 is encoded by other sequences in the same sample as well. The chain is built from TRBV20-1 and TRBJ1-2; D gene ambiguous. V lost 6 bases to trimming and J lost 2 bases, with 7 bases between them. The V gene's germline CDR1 is DFQATT and CDR2 SNEGSKA (reference sequence). The CDR3 covers 11 residues. DNA of the CDR3: TGCAGTGCGGGCGGGAACTATGGCTACACCTTC. This encodes CSAGGNYGYTF.

The V call is TRBV2, the J call TRBJ2-7; the match to TRBD2 covers 13 bases. Trimming took 5 bases from V and 9 from J; bases not matched to a gene: 4. This CDR3 region has 13 residues. CDR1 and CDR2 (germline): SNHLY, FYNNEI. CDR3 amino acids: CASSPGLAGPQYF. The DNA for the CDR3 is TGTGCCAGCAGTCCGGGACTAGCGGGACCGCAGTACTTC.

The chain combines TRBV7-6 with TRBJ2-2, with D tentatively TRBD1 (6 bases). The V gene's germline CDR1 is SGHVS and CDR2 FNYEAQ. V was trimmed by 6 bases and J by 4 bases, leaving 18 bases between them. The CDR3 runs 16 residues. The CDR3 DNA follows: TGTGCCAGCAGACAGGACCCGGGACAAGGCACCGGGGAGCTGTTTTTT. This translates into CASRQDPGQGTGELFF.

The genes are TRBV11-3 and TRBJ2-5; possible D gene TRBD2, 7 bases. The CDR3 loop spans 13 amino acids. The ends were cut back, 2 bases at V and 4 bases at J, with 8 bases in the middle. Germline V lookup: CDR1 SGHNT, CDR2 YENEEA. The CDR3 loop reads CASSLRGGETQYF. The CDR3 coding sequence is TGTGCCAGCAGCTTAAGGGGGGGAGAGACCCAGTACTTC.

The chain is built from TRBV7-9 and TRBJ1-3, with D tentatively TRBD1 (6 bases). V was shortened by 3 bases and J by 0 bases, with 9 bases between the two germline ends. Looked up from germline, CDR1 is SEHNR and CDR2 is FQNEAQ (reference sequence). The CDR3 has 15 amino acids. In DNA, the CDR3 is TGTGCCAGCAGCTTTACAGGGATCTCTGGAAACACCATATATTTT. Translated, it gives CASSFTGISGNTIYF.

The gene calls are TRBV18 and TRBJ1-3; weak D call: TRBD1 (5 bases). CDR3 length equals 15 residues. Germline CDR1 reads KGHSH; CDR2 reads LQKENI. Trimming left V 3 bases short and J 0 bases short, with 9 bases between. CDR3 loop: CASSPTGVSGNTIYF. The CDR3 DNA sequence: TGTGCCAGCTCACCTACAGGAGTCTCTGGAAACACCATATATTTT.

The J gene is TRBJ1-2, the V gene TRBV29-1, with D perhaps TRBD1 (5 bases). V lost 6 bases and J 6 bases, leaving 20 bases between the germline ends. Germline values: CDR1 SQVTM, CDR2 ANQGSEA. This CDR3 region has 14 residues. CDR3 in amino acids: CSVTGGGTANGYTF. CDR3 in DNA: TGCAGCGTGACGGGGGGGGGAACAGCGAATGGCTACACCTTC.

The chain is built from TRBV9 and TRBJ2-3; 10 nucleotides line up with TRBD2. The CDR3 covers 17 residues. The V gene's germline CDR1 is SGDLS and CDR2 YYNGEE. The V segment lost 0 bases and the J segment 3 bases; nucleotides outside the gene matches: 7. The CDR3 coding sequence is TGTGCCAGCAGCGTAGCTACGTTGACTAGCGGGACAGATACGCAGTATTTT. Protein: CASSVATLTSGTDTQYF.

The chain employs TRBV5-1 and TRBJ2-5; 7 positions agree with TRBD1. V dropped 3 bases and J dropped 3; count of bases not matched to a gene: 5. Germline V gene lookup returns CDR1 SGHRS and CDR2 YFSETQ. This CDR3 is built from 14 residues. CDR3 in amino acids: CASSSRGIEETQYF. CDR3 DNA sequence: TGCGCCAGCAGCTCCAGGGGGATCGAAGAGACCCAGTACTTC.

The V gene is TRBV4-1, the J gene TRBJ1-1, with a weak D call TRBD1 (5 bases). Germline assignment: CDR1 MGHRA and CDR2 YSYEKL. This CDR3 is built from 15 residues. V shed 9 bases and J shed 6 bases, with 23 bases lying between them. CDR3 sequence (DNA): TGCGCCAGTTTGAGCTCTTCATCGGGGGAATCTGAAGCTTTCTTT. Residues: CASLSSSSGESEAFF.

V gene TRBV5-1 combines with J gene TRBJ1-1, with a weak D call TRBD1 (5 bases). Trimming pared 0 bases from V and 6 bases from J, leaving 12 bases between. Germline-derived CDR1 and CDR2 are SGHRS and YFSETQ. The CDR3 has 14 amino acids. The CDR3 nucleotides read TGCGCCAGCAGCTTGGAGGGGCTGGTGGCTGAAGCTTTCTTT. Translating gives CASSLEGLVAEAFF.

This rearrangement joins TRBV7-5 to TRBJ1-3; TRBD1 was called by the table and not checked on the DNA. TRBV7-5 is a known pseudogene. The CDR3 length is 13 residues. CDR3 sequence (DNA): TGTGTCAGAAGCTCGGACACCTCGGACACCATATATTTT. Its protein product is CVRSSDTSDTIYF.

The chain employs TRBV6-4 and TRBJ1-2, with unresolved D. The CDR3 runs to 11 residues. The germline V gene has CDR1 MRHNA and CDR2 SNTAGT. Trimming cost V 6 bases and J 4 bases, with 6 bases left between them. Here the CDR3 DNA reads TGTGCCAGCAGACAGAGCTATGGCTACACCTTC. Protein product: CASRQSYGYTF.

The V and J genes are TRBV13 and TRBJ1-2; unclear D gene. CDR3 size: 15 residues. Trimming stripped 0 bases from V and 0 bases from J, with 8 bases between. The germline CDR1 and CDR2 sequences are PRHDT and FYEKMQ (reference sequence). The CDR3: CASSLGGLANYGYTF. The CDR3 coding sequence is TGTGCCAGCAGCTTAGGAGGTCTAGCTAACTATGGCTACACCTTC.

The J gene is TRBJ1-5, the V gene TRBV7-2, with D unresolved. V was cut by 1 base and J by 6 bases, with 7 bases left in between. The CDR3 extends over 13 amino acids. Looked up from germline, CDR1 is SGHTA and CDR2 is FQGNSA. CDR3 DNA sequence: TGTGCCAGCAGCTTAGATCCTAGTCAGCCCCAGCATTTT. This translates into CASSLDPSQPQHF.

The chain uses TRBV15 and TRBJ2-3; D perhaps matches TRBD2 (6 bases). Germline V gene lookup returns CDR1 LNHNV and CDR2 YYDKDF (reference sequence). V shed 6 bases and J shed 6 bases, with 19 bases lying between them. This CDR3 contains 15 residues. CDR3 in amino acids: CATRRRGNGRDTQYF. In DNA, the CDR3 is TGTGCCACCAGAAGGAGGGGCAATGGGCGGGATACGCAGTATTTT.

The chain combines TRBV18 with TRBJ1-1, with 8 bases aligning to TRBD1. The CDR3 has 15 residues. From germline, CDR1 is KGHSH and CDR2 LQKENI. V shed 2 bases, J shed 1 base, and the junction held 3 bases outside the gene matches. The CDR3 coding sequence is TGTGCCAGCTCACCAAGGGGACAGGCGAACACTGAAGCTTTCTTT. It yields the protein CASSPRGQANTEAFF.